This T cell receptor (beta chain) was retrieved from a study of regulatory T cells in long-lasting Graves disease. Arm-PCR of CDR3 regions with iRepertoire HTBI primers generated TCR beta libraries. From the multiplex PCR reads, TCRdb called clonotypes with MiXCR, one entry per CDR3 protein. The table includes 450,000 to 500,000 distinct CDR3 sequences, 15% to 20% detected once. The time point is: newly diagnosed GD, antithyroid drugs for less than 3 months. Generation of the TCR library employed RNA extracted from PBMCs. These same records also appear under a second study, on T cells in Graves' hyperthyroidism and ophthalmopathy.

This TCR came from a middle-aged man with Graves disease. Here the sequenced sample was peripheral blood mononuclear cells (PBMCs), taken at new diagnosis, from a patient treated with antithyroid drugs.

The CDR3 DNA reads TGTGCCAGCAGCCAAGATTATGCGGGCGTAGCTTCGGACAGCGCCGACTACGAGCAGTACTTC. Its protein product is CASSQDYAGVASDSADYEQYF. The rearrangement links TRBV14 to TRBJ2-7; possible D gene TRBD1, 6 bases. The CDR3 sequence is 21 residues long. Germline CDR1 reads SGHDN; CDR2 reads FVKESK. V was clipped by 0 bases and J by 3 bases, with 30 bases between them.